These T cell receptor beta chains were read from a single sample in a study of T cell responses to AZD1222 COVID-19 vaccine. The repertoire was sequenced with immunoSEQ multiplex PCR; TCRdb's copy has only in-frame clones and lacks some. The data contain some 74,000 clones, roughly 85% of them singletons. The specimen comprised peripheral blood, sampled 28 days after the second AZD1222 dose. The source of these receptors is an adult who received the AZD1222 COVID-19 vaccine. CDR3s include the opening cysteine and the closing phenylalanine or tryptophan.

j_gene,v_gene,CDR3aa
TRBJ2-2,TRBV7-3,CASSLRFDTGELFF
TRBJ2-1,TRBV5-1,CASSLIREEYNEQFF
TRBJ2-3,TRBV27,CASSLRWGGSDTDTQYF
TRBJ2-7,TRBV7-3,CASSSLGTSGSSYEQYF
TRBJ2-2,TRBV7-2,CASSLRQVDTGELFF
TRBJ1-1,TRBV6-5,CASRLPDRDTEAFF
TRBJ1-1,TRBV7-9,CASSLVGQLEAFF
TRBJ2-7,TRBV12-5,CASGTSGLTYEQYF
TRBJ2-3,TRBV5-4,CASSLTGQGQDTQYF
TRBJ2-7,TRBV6-5,CATMDSPTYEQYF
TRBJ1-3,TRBV18,CASSPLSGNTIYF
TRBJ1-1,TRBV7-8,CASSQGVNTEAFF
TRBJ2-3,TRBV5-1,CASSLSYTGDTQYF
TRBJ2-1,TRBV30,CAWSWSSGGGEQFF
TRBJ1-5,TRBV3-1/TRBV3-2,CASSQRDQPQHF
TRBJ1-6,TRBV7-9,CASSLEGYNSPLHF
TRBJ2-7,TRBV12-3/TRBV12-4,CASSLRSNYEQYF
TRBJ1-1,TRBV4-2,CASSSQGRGNTEAFF
TRBJ1-4,TRBV2,CALRGTNEKLFF
TRBJ1-1,TRBV10-3,CAISSSVNTEAFF
TRBJ2-2,TRBV3-1/TRBV3-2,CASSPSTGLAGNTGELFF
TRBJ1-1,TRBV19,CASRWQGRDTEAFF
TRBJ2-7,TRBV7-9,CASSPGTGPHSYEQYF
TRBJ2-7,TRBV9,CASSASGRKMDEQYF
TRBJ2-3,TRBV5-1,CASSSWTSSTDTQYF
TRBJ2-7,TRBV7-6,CASSLEPQGAGEQYF
TRBJ2-2,TRBV16,CASSQSFLSAGELFF
TRBJ2-5,TRBV11-1,CASSRTDQETQYF
TRBJ2-1,TRBV11-2,CASSLDGDSYNEQFF
TRBJ2-1,TRBV4-1,CASSQDGRAYNEQFF
TRBJ1-5,TRBV10-1,CASSARGNQPQHF
TRBJ1-1,TRBV11-2,CASSLPGGDTEAFF
TRBJ2-5,TRBV18,CASSRARPETAPGETQYF
TRBJ2-7,TRBV3-1/TRBV3-2,CASSQLTSLGEQYF
TRBJ1-3,TRBV7-2,CASSLSGGSGNTIYF
TRBJ1-1,TRBV6-2/TRBV6-3,CASSSTENTEAFF
TRBJ2-7,TRBV6-6,CASSYNAGYEQYF
TRBJ1-5,TRBV18,CASSLEGELYNQPQHF
TRBJ2-7,TRBV10-3,CAIRNSGSYEQYF
TRBJ2-1,TRBV14,CASSPSRGDNEQFF
TRBJ2-1,TRBV30,CAWGPGQLAVEDEQFF
TRBJ2-7,TRBV18,CASSPPGLAGGDEQYF
TRBJ2-7,TRBV3-1/TRBV3-2,CASSQDRLSYEQYF
TRBJ2-7,TRBV29-1,CSAGLPDSYEQYF
TRBJ2-1,TRBV5-1,CASSLEGQAYNEQFF
TRBJ1-4,TRBV9,CASSVGPEGEKLFF
TRBJ2-1,TRBV7-8,CASSPKRDRGRYNEQFF
TRBJ1-1,TRBV10-3,CAGSGELNTEAFF
TRBJ2-1,TRBV10-3,CAIRDRGSYNEQFF
TRBJ1-2,TRBV19,CASTGQGGGGYTF